This TCR beta chain was profiled in a study of vaccination effects on CD4 cells after COVID-19. ViraFEST assay sequencing came after antigen-specific CD4+ T cells were expanded with viral peptide pools. Subsequent to 10 days of culture, CD4+ T cells were isolated. Vaccinated participants had no history of SARS-CoV-2 infection and tested negative for nucleocapsid antibodies. IL-2 medium supplanted half the medium on days 3 and 7. This clone was counted a single time. The antigen remains unidentified. Clones were read by immunoSEQ multiplex PCR, and TCRdb kept only the in-frame ones, dropping some. The table has around 19,000 clones, around 70% seen once. This CDR3 spans 15 amino acids. Germline V CDR1 and CDR2: MNHEY, SVGAGI. V lost 0 bases and J 2 bases, leaving 9 bases between the germline ends. Study results and caveats: Convalescent patients were few in the study, and early post-infection timepoints were absent. Researchers report that only 1 of 255 vaccine-induced clones in healthy vaccinees cross-reacted with common cold coronaviruses.

Specimen: CD4+ T cells from PBMCs cultured with HCoV-229E spike peptides, collected before COVID-19 vaccination. The source of this sequence is a human donor who received a COVID-19 vaccine. This chain links TRBV6-5 with TRBJ2-3, with TRBD2 as a possible D gene (6 bases). The CDR3 coding sequence is TGTGCCAGCAGTTACTCGGGCGGGAACACAGATACGCAGTATTTT. Protein product: CASSYSGGNTDTQYF.